The T cell receptor (beta chain) described here comes from a study of control samples from healthy donors and cancer patients. This clone was recorded a few times. Only in-frame clones appear in the TCRdb table, and some are missing; sequencing was by immunoSEQ multiplex PCR. The sample shows 100,000 to 150,000 clones, approximately 90% of them seen only once. Germline lookup yields CDR1 MDHEN and CDR2 SYDVKM. V lost 8 bases, J lost 4 bases, and 13 bases stayed unmatched. This CDR3 spans 15 amino acids. Sequencing was performed on blood. This receptor was identified in a man between 50 and 59 years old in good health. This chain uses TRBV28 with TRBJ1-2; 7 bases align to TRBD1. The CDR3 protein is CASFRGALASYGYTF. The CDR3 DNA sequence: TGTGCCAGCTTCAGGGGGGCCTTGGCTTCCTATGGCTACACCTTC.